This T cell receptor beta chain was recorded in a study of radiation and T cells in renal cell carcinoma. Whole-study context: Nephrectomy followed 15 Gy stereotactic body radiation by 4 weeks.

In regard to this clone: The antigen is unknown.

TCRdb's table, derived via immunoSEQ multiplex PCR, lists solely in-frame clones and lacks some. In the table there are 120,000 to 150,000 clones, 88% of which are singletons. Study findings and constraints: In blood, top tumor clones expanded by 2 weeks, shrinking by 4.

The CDR3 has 12 amino acids. V trimming: 7 bases; J trimming: 4 bases; junction bases outside the gene matches: 2. The germline gives CDR1 LNHDA, CDR2 SQIVND (reference sequence). Time point noted: baseline pretreatment blood. As for treatment: 15 Gy SBRT to primary tumor, nephrectomy 4 weeks later. Blood was sampled at baseline, 2 weeks and 4 weeks after SBRT. The genes are TRBV19 and TRBJ1-2; 8 nucleotides align to TRBD1. The clonotype comes from a woman aged 70-85 years with renal cell carcinoma. This specimen was blood, taken from a patient whose treatment included radiotherapy and nephrectomy. The CDR3 reads CASTTGGYGYTF. For the CDR3, the DNA is TGTGCCAGTACCACAGGGGGCTATGGCTACACCTTC.